This T cell receptor (beta chain) emerged from a study of blood T cells in healthy people across ages. The CDR3 is 18 residues long. Trimming at V came to 0 bases and at J to 1 base, leaving 10 bases not matched to a gene. CDR1 DFQATT and CDR2 SNEGSKA come from the germline V gene (reference sequence). This clonotype was detected only a few times. For the second PCR, which ran for about 6 to 11 cycles, a sample-barcoded 5' primer and a J-beta primer mix were used. One entry per CDR3 protein results from TCRdb running MiXCR on the 5' RACE reads. The table records 650,000 to 800,000 distinct CDR3 sequences, approximately 48% of them present only once.

This sequence was found in a man aged 55 to 70 in good health. The sequencing input was blood. The chain couples TRBV20-1 to TRBJ2-3; 10 bases fit TRBD2. In DNA form, the CDR3 reads TGCAGTGCTAGAGATCCCCTAGCGGGGGCGTATCGCACAGATACGCAGTATTTT. Its translation is CSARDPLAGAYRTDTQYF.